Listed below are T cell receptor beta chains from one sample, sequenced in a study of blood T cells in healthy people across ages. TCRdb fed the 5' RACE reads into MiXCR, producing one record per CDR3 protein. The data hold hundreds of thousands of distinct CDR3 sequences, with about 34% observed a single time. The sequenced sample consisted of blood. These receptors were collected from an elderly woman in good health. Both conserved end residues are part of each CDR3. The D gene is left open where the match is weak. The size entry is marked missing in some rows and otherwise reads once, few, many or a size class.

v_call	j_call	clone_size	d_call	cdr3_aa	cdr3_nt
TRBV28	TRBJ1-1	NA	TRBD1	CASSLHRQGTTEAFF	TGTGCCAGCAGCCTTCATCGACAGGGGACAACTGAAGCTTTCTTT
TRBV6-2/TRBV6-3	TRBJ1-1	many	NA	CASRQSGAQAFF	TGTGCCAGCAGGCAATCCGGGGCCCAAGCTTTCTTT
TRBV6-2/TRBV6-3	TRBJ2-2	once	NA	CASSYLFGQTNTGELFF	TGTGCCAGCAGTTACCTATTCGGACAGACGAACACCGGGGAGCTGTTTTTT
TRBV29-1	TRBJ2-7	many	TRBD1	CSARTGISYEQYF	TGCAGCGCACGGACAGGGATCTCCTACGAGCAGTACTTC
TRBV5-6	TRBJ2-7	many	NA	CASSLQGQSSYEQYF	TGTGCCAGCAGCTTACAGGGCCAGAGCTCCTACGAGCAGTACTTC
TRBV5-4	TRBJ2-1	NA	NA	CASSLIGAGDYNEQFF	TGTGCCAGCAGCTTGATAGGAGCGGGCGACTACAATGAGCAGTTCTTC
TRBV29-1	TRBJ2-5	NA	TRBD1	CSVGTGGLGEQYF	TGCAGCGTTGGAACAGGGGGATTGGGGGAGCAGTACTTC
TRBV12-3/TRBV12-4	TRBJ2-5	NA	NA	CASSSWDRRETQYF	TGTGCCAGCAGTTCGTGGGACCGGCGGGAGACCCAGTACTTC
TRBV20-1	TRBJ2-3	NA	TRBD2	CSARTSGRADTQYF	TGCAGTGCAAGGACTAGCGGGAGGGCGGATACGCAGTATTTT
TRBV6-1	TRBJ2-3	NA	NA	CAGSEADTQYF	TGTGCCGGCAGTGAAGCTGATACGCAGTATTTT
TRBV30	TRBJ1-6	few	NA	CAWRGDGYNSPLHF	TGTGCCTGGAGGGGGGACGGATATAATTCACCCCTCCACTTT
TRBV5-1	TRBJ1-4	NA	NA	CASSFQGGANEKLFF	TGCGCCAGCAGTTTCCAGGGTGGCGCTAATGAAAAACTGTTTTTT
TRBV7-2	TRBJ2-2	few	TRBD2	CASSPKVRLAGGPRTGELFF	TGTGCCAGCAGCCCGAAAGTCAGACTAGCGGGGGGGCCGAGGACCGGGGAGCTGTTTTTT
TRBV7-2	TRBJ1-2	once	NA	CASSLGIPGFRNYGYTF	TGTGCCAGCAGCTTAGGGATCCCAGGGTTCCGGAACTATGGCTACACCTTC
TRBV12-3/TRBV12-4	TRBJ2-7	many	NA	CASGRGYYEQYF	TGTGCCAGCGGGCGAGGGTACTACGAGCAGTACTTC
TRBV7-3	TRBJ1-4	NA	NA	CAGSLGQGWEKLFF	TGTGCCGGCAGCCTAGGGCAGGGTTGGGAAAAACTGTTTTTT
TRBV10-3	TRBJ1-5	few	NA	CAIRETHDNQPQHF	TGTGCCATCAGGGAGACTCACGACAATCAGCCCCAGCATTTT
TRBV12-3/TRBV12-4	TRBJ1-5	NA	NA	CASSFSGYSNQPQHF	TGTGCCAGCAGTTTCAGCGGCTATAGCAATCAGCCCCAGCATTTT
TRBV7-3	TRBJ2-3	few	NA	CASSLLDGTADTQYF	TGTGCCAGCAGCTTGCTGGACGGGACCGCAGATACGCAGTATTTT
TRBV14	TRBJ2-5	many	NA	CASSRRQVLEEETQYF	TGTGCCAGCAGCCGTCGACAGGTCCTGGAGGAAGAGACCCAGTACTTC
TRBV6-2/TRBV6-3	TRBJ2-3	NA	NA	CASSYLGGQGTDTQYF	TGTGCCAGCAGTTACCTCGGGGGGCAGGGCACAGATACGCAGTATTTT
TRBV4-1	TRBJ2-1	NA	NA	CASSQGFSPYNEQFF	TGCGCCAGCAGCCAAGGGTTCAGCCCCTACAATGAGCAGTTCTTC
TRBV6-6	TRBJ2-2	NA	NA	CASSSGTAGELFF	TGTGCCAGCAGCTCCGGGACCGCTGGGGAGCTGTTTTTT
TRBV7-9	TRBJ1-2	NA	NA	CASTHGGVDYGYTF	TGTGCCAGCACCCATGGAGGGGTCGACTATGGCTACACCTTC
TRBV3-1	TRBJ1-1	few	NA	CASSQSRWEAFF	TGTGCCAGCAGCCAGTCCCGTTGGGAAGCTTTCTTT
TRBV7-8	TRBJ2-2	NA	NA	CASSLASSGPGELFF	TGTGCCAGCAGCTTAGCGTCGTCAGGGCCCGGGGAGCTGTTTTTT